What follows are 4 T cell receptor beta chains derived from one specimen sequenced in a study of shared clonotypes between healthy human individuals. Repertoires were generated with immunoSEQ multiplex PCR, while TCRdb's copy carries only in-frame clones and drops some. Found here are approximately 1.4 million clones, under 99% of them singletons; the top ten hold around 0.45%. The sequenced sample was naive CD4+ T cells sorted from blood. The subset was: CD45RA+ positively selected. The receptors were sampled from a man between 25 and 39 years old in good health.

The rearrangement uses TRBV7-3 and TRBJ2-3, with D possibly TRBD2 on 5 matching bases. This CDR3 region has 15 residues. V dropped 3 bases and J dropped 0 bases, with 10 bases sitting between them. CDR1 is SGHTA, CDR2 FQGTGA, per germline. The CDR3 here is CASSLGEGSTDTQYF. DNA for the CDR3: TGTGCCAGCAGCTTGGGAGAGGGAAGCACAGATACGCAGTATTTT.

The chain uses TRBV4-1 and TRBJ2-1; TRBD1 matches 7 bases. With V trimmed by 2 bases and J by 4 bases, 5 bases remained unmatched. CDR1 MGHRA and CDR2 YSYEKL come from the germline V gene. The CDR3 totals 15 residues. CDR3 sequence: CASSQPQQGYNEQFF. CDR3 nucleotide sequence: TGCGCCAGCAGCCAACCCCAACAGGGGTACAATGAGCAGTTCTTC.

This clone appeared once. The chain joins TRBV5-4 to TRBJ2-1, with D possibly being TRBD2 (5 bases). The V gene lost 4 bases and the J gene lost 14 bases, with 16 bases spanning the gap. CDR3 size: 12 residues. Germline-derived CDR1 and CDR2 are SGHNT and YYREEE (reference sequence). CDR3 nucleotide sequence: TGTGCCAGCAGCCCGGGCGAGGGCGAGAAGTTCTTC. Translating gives CASSPGEGEKFF.

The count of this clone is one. The CDR3, as DNA: TGTGCCAGCAGCTTAATCAGCGGGAGGGCTCCCGAAGAGACCCAGTACTTC. It translates to CASSLISGRAPEETQYF. This sequence joins TRBV7-9 and TRBJ2-5; 10 bases match TRBD2. CDR1 is SEHNR and CDR2 is FQNEAQ in the germline V gene (reference sequence). Trimming took 2 bases from V and 3 from J; bases not matched to a gene: 9. This CDR3 is 17 amino acids long.